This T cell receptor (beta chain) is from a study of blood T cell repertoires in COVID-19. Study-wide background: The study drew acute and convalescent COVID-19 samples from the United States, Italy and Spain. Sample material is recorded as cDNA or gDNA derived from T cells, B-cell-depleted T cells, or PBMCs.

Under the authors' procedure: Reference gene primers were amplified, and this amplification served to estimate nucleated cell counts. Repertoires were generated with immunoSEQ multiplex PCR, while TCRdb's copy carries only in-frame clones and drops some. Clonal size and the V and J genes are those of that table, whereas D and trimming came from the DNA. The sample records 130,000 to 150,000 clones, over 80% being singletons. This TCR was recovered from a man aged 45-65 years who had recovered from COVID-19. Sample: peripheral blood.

CDR3 coding DNA: TGTGCCAGTAGTGGCCCGGGACAGGCAGTCACTGAAGCTTTCTTT. It yields the protein CASSGPGQAVTEAFF. This chain links TRBV19 with TRBJ1-1; TRBD1 matches 8 bases. The V segment lost 5 bases and the J segment 4 bases; nucleotides outside the gene matches: 9. Germline CDR1 and CDR2: LNHDA and SQIVND (reference sequence). CDR3 length equals 15 residues.